The 8 T cell receptor beta chains in this list originate from one sample, sequenced in a study of shared clonotypes between healthy human individuals. This table comes from immunoSEQ multiplex PCR, and its TCRdb copy is limited to in-frame clones, with some not included. The sample gives just under 350,000 clones, over 70% of which show up once; about 10% is in the top ten. Sequenced input: memory CD4+ T cells sorted from blood. Sample subset: CD45RA-negative fraction. The receptor set was obtained from a man aged 30 to 39 in good health.

This clone turned up a few times. The chain has TRBV5-4 and TRBJ1-2; D is ambiguous. The V and J ends lost 6 bases and 5 bases respectively, with 17 bases between them. CDR3 length equals 14 residues. From germline, CDR1 is SGHNT and CDR2 YYREEE (reference sequence). CDR3 region: CASTTLEGWYGYTF. For the CDR3, the DNA is TGTGCCAGCACCACCCTCGAGGGTTGGTATGGCTACACCTTC.

The V gene is TRBV18, the J gene TRBJ2-7; D is possibly TRBD1 (6 bases). The V end was cut by 3 bases, the J end by 1 base, with 13 bases between. This CDR3 is 15 amino acids long. Germline V gives CDR1 KGHSH, CDR2 LQKENI. The CDR3 reads CASSPDIGQSYEQYF. The CDR3, as DNA: TGTGCCAGCTCACCCGACATTGGACAGTCCTACGAGCAGTACTTC.

The chain recombines TRBV5-4 with TRBJ2-7, with 10 bases matching TRBD2. The CDR3 spans 16 residues. Germline CDR1 SGHNT, CDR2 YYREEE (reference sequence). The V and J ends lost 0 bases and 2 bases, in that order; junction bases with no gene match: 5. CDR3 region: CASSLDPSGSAYEQYF. For the CDR3, the DNA is TGTGCCAGCAGCTTGGACCCTAGCGGGAGCGCCTACGAGCAGTACTTC.

The J gene is TRBJ2-7, the V gene TRBV18, with 7 nucleotides matching TRBD2. The CDR3 is 16 residues long. Germline V CDR1 and CDR2: KGHSH, LQKENI. J lost 5 bases, V lost 6 bases, and 16 bases had no gene match. The CDR3 region has the DNA TGTGCCAGCTCGCCAAACGGAGGGAGCGGGAACAACGAGCAGTACTTC. Protein sequence: CASSPNGGSGNNEQYF.

This chain connects TRBV10-1 to TRBJ2-5; no firm D call. V was pared by 1 base and J by 2 bases, with 8 bases between. CDR1 is WNHNN and CDR2 is SYGVQD in the germline V gene (reference sequence). CDR3 length equals 14 residues. CDR3 DNA: TGCGCCAGCAGTGAGTTTTCCAGGCAAGAGACCCAGTACTTC. Encoded protein: CASSEFSRQETQYF.

J is TRBJ2-3 and V is TRBV29-1; TRBD1 might be the D (6 bases). V was trimmed by 8 bases and J by 3 bases, leaving 21 bases between them. CDR1 SQVTM and CDR2 ANQGSEA come from the germline V gene. This CDR3 contains 15 residues. CDR3: CSTSPTQGRTDTQYF. CDR3 bases: TGCAGCACCAGTCCCACACAGGGTAGGACAGATACGCAGTATTTT.

This clone was detected ten times or more. J is TRBJ2-1 and V is TRBV2; 9 bases align to TRBD2. Trimming took 7 bases from V and 9 from J; bases not matched to a gene: 10. This CDR3 has 14 amino acids. Germline CDR1 SNHLY, CDR2 FYNNEI. This chain's CDR3 is CASKGSGSVGEQFF. In nucleotides, the CDR3 is TGTGCCAGCAAAGGTAGCGGGAGTGTAGGTGAGCAGTTCTTC.

The chain couples TRBV2 to TRBJ2-1; 8 nucleotides line up with TRBD1. This CDR3 contains 13 residues. Losses at the gene ends were 8 bases for V and 7 bases for J; bases not matched to a gene: 7. CDR1 and CDR2 (germline): SNHLY, FYNNEI. The CDR3 DNA is TGTGCCAGCGGGACAGGTCTTTTAAATGAGCAGTTCTTC. It codes for CASGTGLLNEQFF.